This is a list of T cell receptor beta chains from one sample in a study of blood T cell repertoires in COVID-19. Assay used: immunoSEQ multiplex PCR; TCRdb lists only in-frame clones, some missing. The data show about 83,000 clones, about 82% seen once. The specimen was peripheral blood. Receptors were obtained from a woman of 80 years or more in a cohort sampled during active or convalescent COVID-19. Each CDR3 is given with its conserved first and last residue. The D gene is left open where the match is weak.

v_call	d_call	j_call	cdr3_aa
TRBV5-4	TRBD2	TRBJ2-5	CASSSGLAGGQGPGETQYF
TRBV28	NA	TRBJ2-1	CASARQAAYNEQFF
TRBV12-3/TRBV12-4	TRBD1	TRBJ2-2	CASTRGRVGELFF
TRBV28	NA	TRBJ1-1	CATRGTLGETEAFF
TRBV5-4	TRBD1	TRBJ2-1	CASSGQGPPNEQFF
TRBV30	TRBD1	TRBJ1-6	CAWSQRQGSSPLHF
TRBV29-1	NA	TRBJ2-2	CSAGTFNTGELFF
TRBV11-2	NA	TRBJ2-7	CASSLGIGQSYEQYF
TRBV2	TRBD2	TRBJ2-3	CASSQGTSGTDTQYF
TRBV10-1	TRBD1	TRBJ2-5	CASSESTGEWETQYF
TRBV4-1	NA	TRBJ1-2	CASSQESAQDFYGYTF
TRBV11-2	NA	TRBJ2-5	CASSFGGAETQYF
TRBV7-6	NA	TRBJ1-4	CASSLAQKEKLFF
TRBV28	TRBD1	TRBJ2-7	CASSLVGQGVYEQYF
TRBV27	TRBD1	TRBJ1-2	CASSLGQGGNYGYTF
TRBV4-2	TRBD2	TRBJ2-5	CASSPAGGDGETQYF
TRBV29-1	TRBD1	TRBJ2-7	CSVVKGQGYEQYF
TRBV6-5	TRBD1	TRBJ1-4	CASSPWDRNNEKLFF
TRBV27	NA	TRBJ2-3	CASSHSSAYFTDTQYF
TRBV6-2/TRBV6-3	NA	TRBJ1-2	CASSTSRPRQSGYGYTF
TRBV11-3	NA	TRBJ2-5	CASSQGWGRETQYF
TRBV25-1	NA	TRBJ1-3	CASSRAGGDSGNTIYF
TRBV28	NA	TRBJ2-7	CASSSPQGFSEQYF
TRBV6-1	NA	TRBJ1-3	CASSERRLQNTIYF
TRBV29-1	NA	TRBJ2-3	CSVQYLTGGTDTQYF
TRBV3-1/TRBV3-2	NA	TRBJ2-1	CASSQGVGEQFF
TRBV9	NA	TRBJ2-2	CASSVGTGNTGELFF
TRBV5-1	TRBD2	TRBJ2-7	CASSLAPGGSYEQYF
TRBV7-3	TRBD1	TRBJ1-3	CARRDRDREESTIYF
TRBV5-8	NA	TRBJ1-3	CASSLGASSGNTIYF
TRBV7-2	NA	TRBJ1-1	CASSTRFGLGTEAFF
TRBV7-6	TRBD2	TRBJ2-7	CASSLGDSGLVAYEQYF
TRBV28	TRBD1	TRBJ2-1	CASSLSDGTGYNEQFF
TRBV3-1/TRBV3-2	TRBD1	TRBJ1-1	CASRGGQGDEAFF
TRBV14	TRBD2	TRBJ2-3	CASSRGGSTADTQYF
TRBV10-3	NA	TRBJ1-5	CAISVESNQPQHF